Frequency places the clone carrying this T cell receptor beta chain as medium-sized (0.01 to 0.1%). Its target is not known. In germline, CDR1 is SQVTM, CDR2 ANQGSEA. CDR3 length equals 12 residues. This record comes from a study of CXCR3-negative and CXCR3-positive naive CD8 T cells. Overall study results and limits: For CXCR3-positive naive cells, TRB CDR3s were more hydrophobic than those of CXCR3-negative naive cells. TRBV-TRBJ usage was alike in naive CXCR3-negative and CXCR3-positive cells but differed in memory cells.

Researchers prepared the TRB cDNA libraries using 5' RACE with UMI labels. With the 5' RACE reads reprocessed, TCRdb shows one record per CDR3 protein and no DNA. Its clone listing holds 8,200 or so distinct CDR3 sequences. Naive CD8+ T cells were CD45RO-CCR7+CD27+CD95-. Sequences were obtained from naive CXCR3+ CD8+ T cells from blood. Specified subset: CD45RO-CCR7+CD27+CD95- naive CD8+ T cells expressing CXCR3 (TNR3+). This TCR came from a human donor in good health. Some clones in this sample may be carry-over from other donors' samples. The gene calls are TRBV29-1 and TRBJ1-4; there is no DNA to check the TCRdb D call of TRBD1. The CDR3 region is CSVVQGTEKLFF.